This is a list of T cell receptor beta chains from one sample in a study of post-analysis software for immune sequencing data. TCRdb recomputed calls from the PCR reads with MiXCR, one row per CDR3 protein. Seen here are about 820,000 distinct CDR3 sequences, approximately 50% observed once, and the top ten hold approximately 4.2%. Sequencing was carried out using blood. The receptor source for this set is a girl aged 5 to 17 with multiple sclerosis. CDR3s include the opening cysteine and the closing phenylalanine or tryptophan. A D gene is named only where the DNA matches it firmly. Only some rows state a clone size, as once, few, many or a class for expanded clones.

j_call clone_size d_call v_call cdr3_aa cdr3_nt
TRBJ2-1 . TRBD1 TRBV30 CAWSAVDRAHRFF TGTGCCTGGAGTGCGGTTGACAGGGCCCACAGGTTCTTC
TRBJ2-4 . . TRBV29-1 CSVLAAGTKNIQYF TGCAGCGTTCTCGCGGCGGGAACCAAAAACATTCAGTACTTC
TRBJ2-7 . . TRBV7-3 CASSLRGQVPYEQYF TGTGCCAGCAGCTTAAGGGGTCAGGTCCCCTACGAGCAGTACTTC
TRBJ1-2 . TRBD1 TRBV6-5 CASSRVTGIYGYTF TGTGCCAGCAGTAGAGTGACAGGGATCTATGGCTACACCTTC
TRBJ1-6 . . TRBV29-1 CSVAGGLNSPLHF TGCAGCGTTGCGGGCGGGTTAAATTCACCCCTCCACTTT
TRBJ1-2 . . TRBV7-9 CGKGGNDGYTF TGTGGCAAGGGGGGAAACGATGGCTACACCTTC
TRBJ2-3 . . TRBV21-1 CASSNQAGDGADTQYF TGTGCCAGCAGCAACCAGGCGGGAGATGGCGCAGATACGCAGTATTTT
TRBJ1-2 . . TRBV29-1 CSASEENWSYGYTF TGCAGCGCCTCAGAGGAGAACTGGAGCTATGGCTACACCTTC
TRBJ2-2 . . TRBV24-1 CATRGNGELFF TGTGCCACCCGTGGGAACGGGGAGCTGTTTTTT
TRBJ2-1 few . TRBV2 CASRGTVYNEQFF TGTGCCAGCAGGGGCACAGTATACAATGAGCAGTTCTTC